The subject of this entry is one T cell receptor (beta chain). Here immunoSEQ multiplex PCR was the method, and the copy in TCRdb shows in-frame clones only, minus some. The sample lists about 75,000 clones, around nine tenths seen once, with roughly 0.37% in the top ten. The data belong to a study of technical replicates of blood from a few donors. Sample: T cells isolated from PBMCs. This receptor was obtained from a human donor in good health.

The CDR3 here is CASRGSGETQYF. The CDR3 DNA reads as TGTGCCAGCAGGGGGAGTGGGGAGACCCAGTACTTC. The gene calls are TRBV11-3 and TRBJ2-5, with D perhaps matching TRBD2 (5 bases). CDR3 length equals 12 residues. V was trimmed by 6 bases and J by 5 bases, leaving 10 bases between them. In germline, CDR1 is SGHNT, CDR2 YENEEA.